This T cell receptor beta chain was found in a study of blood T cell repertoires in COVID-19. As originally analysed: Nucleated cell number was recorded as an estimate derived from reference gene primer amplification. Generated by immunoSEQ multiplex PCR, the TCRdb table keeps only in-frame clones and is missing some. That table supplies the V and J calls and clone size; D and trimming were determined from the DNA. The sample gives 100,000 to 140,000 clones, around 92% of which show up once; about 5.3% is in the top ten. Germline lookup yields CDR1 KGHSH and CDR2 LQKENI. CDR3 length: 17 residues. Trimming cost V 1 base and J 1 base; bases outside gene matches: 8.

Sequenced sample: peripheral blood. The chain employs TRBV18 and TRBJ1-1; TRBD1 aligns across 8 bases. This receptor was taken from a middle-aged man with active or convalescent COVID-19. This chain's CDR3 is CASSPLLSGTGNTEAFF. In DNA, the CDR3 is TGTGCCAGCTCACCACTTCTCTCCGGGACAGGGAACACTGAAGCTTTCTTT.